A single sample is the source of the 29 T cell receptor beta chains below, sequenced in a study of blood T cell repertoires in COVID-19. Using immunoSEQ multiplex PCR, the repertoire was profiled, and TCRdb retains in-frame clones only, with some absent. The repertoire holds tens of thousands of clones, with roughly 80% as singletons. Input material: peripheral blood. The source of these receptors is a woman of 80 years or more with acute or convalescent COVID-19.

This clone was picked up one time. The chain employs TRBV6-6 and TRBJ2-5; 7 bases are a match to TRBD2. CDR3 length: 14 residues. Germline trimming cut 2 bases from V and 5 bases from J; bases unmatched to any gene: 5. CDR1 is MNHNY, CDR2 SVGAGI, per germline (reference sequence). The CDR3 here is CASSYGGRVETQYF. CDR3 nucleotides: TGTGCCAGCAGTTACGGAGGGAGGGTGGAGACCCAGTACTTC.

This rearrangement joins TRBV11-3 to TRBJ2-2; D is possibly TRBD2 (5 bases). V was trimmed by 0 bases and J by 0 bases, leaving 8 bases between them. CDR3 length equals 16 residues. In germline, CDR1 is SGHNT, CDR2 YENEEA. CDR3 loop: CASSLDSESNTGELFF. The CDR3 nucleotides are TGTGCCAGCAGCTTAGATAGCGAATCGAACACCGGGGAGCTGTTTTTT.

The DNA for the CDR3 is TGTGCCAGCAGTGACTCGATGAGGGATTCTAGCACAGATACGCAGTATTTT. Its protein is CASSDSMRDSSTDTQYF. The J gene is TRBJ2-3, the V gene TRBV6-4, with a tentative D call TRBD2 (5 bases). Germline CDR1 is MRHNA and CDR2 is SNTAGT. The CDR3 totals 17 residues. Trimming left V 0 bases short and J 0 bases short, with 13 bases between.

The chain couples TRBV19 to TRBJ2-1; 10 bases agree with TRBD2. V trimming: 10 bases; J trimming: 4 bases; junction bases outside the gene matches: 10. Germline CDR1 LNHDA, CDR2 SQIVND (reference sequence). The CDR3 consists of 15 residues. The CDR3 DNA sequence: TGTGCCACGGCTAGCGGGAGCTCCGGATACAATGAGCAGTTCTTC. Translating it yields CATASGSSGYNEQFF.

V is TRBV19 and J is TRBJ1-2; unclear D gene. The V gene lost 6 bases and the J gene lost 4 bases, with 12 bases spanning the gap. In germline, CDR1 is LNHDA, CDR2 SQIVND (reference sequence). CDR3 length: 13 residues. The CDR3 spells CASRVRGGYGYTF. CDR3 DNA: TGTGCCAGTAGGGTACGGGGAGGCTATGGCTACACCTTC.

CDR3 DNA: TGTGCCAGCAGCGTAGTCCCGGCGGCCTACGAGCAGTACTTC. It is translated as CASSVVPAAYEQYF. The V gene is TRBV9, the J gene TRBJ2-7; no clear D. V gave up 0 bases and J gave up 2 bases, with 9 bases separating them. The CDR3 is 14 amino acids. The germline V gene encodes CDR1 SGDLS and CDR2 YYNGEE.

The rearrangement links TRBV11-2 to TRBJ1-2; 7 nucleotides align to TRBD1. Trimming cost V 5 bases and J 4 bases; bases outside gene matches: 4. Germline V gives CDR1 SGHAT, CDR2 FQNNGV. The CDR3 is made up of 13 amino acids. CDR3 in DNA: TGTGCCAGCAGCCCCGACAGGGTCTATGGCTACACCTTC. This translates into CASSPDRVYGYTF. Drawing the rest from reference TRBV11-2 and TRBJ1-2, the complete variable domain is EAGVAQSPRYKIIEKRQSVAFWCNPISGHATLYWYQQILGQGPKLLIQFQNNGVVDDSQLPKDRFSAERLKGVDSTLKIQPAKLEDSAVYLCASSPDRVYGYTFGSGTRLTVV.

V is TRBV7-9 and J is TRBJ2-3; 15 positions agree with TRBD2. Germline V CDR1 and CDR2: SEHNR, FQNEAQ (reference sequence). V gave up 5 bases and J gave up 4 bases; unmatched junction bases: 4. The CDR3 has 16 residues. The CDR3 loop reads CASSQRTSGRADTQYF. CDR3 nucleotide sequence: TGTGCCAGCAGCCAGCGGACTAGCGGGAGGGCAGATACGCAGTATTTT.

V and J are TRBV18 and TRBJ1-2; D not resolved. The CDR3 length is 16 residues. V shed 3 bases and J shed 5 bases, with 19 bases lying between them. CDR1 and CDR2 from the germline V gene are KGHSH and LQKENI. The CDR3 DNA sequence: TGTGCCAGCTCACCGCCACAACTCCAGGCTATTTATGGCTACACCTTC. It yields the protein CASSPPQLQAIYGYTF.

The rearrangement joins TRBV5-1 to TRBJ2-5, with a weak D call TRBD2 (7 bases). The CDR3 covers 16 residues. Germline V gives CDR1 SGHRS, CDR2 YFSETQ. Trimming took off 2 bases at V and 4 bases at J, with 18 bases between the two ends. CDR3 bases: TGCGCCAGCAGCTTCACCCCGGGGGGCGCCGGAGAGACCCAGTACTTC. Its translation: CASSFTPGGAGETQYF.

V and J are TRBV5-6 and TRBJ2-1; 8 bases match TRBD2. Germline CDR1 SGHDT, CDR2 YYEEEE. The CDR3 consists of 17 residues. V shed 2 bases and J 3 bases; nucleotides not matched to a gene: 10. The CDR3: CASSLTLKREHYNEQFF. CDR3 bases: TGTGCCAGCAGCTTAACTCTAAAGCGGGAGCACTACAATGAGCAGTTCTTC.

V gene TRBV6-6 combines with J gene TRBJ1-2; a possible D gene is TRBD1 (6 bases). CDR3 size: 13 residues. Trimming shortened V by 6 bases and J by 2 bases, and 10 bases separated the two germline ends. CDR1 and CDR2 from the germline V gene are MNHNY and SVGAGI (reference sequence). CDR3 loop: CASSRTANYGYTF. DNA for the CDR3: TGTGCCAGCAGCCGGACAGCCAACTATGGCTACACCTTC.

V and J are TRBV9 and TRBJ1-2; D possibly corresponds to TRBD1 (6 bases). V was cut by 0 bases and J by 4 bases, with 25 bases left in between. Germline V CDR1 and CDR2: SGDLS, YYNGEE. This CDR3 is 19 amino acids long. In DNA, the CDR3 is TGTGCCAGCAGCGTAGACCCCGGGACACAATCCCCCCTGATCTATGGCTACACCTTC. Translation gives CASSVDPGTQSPLIYGYTF.

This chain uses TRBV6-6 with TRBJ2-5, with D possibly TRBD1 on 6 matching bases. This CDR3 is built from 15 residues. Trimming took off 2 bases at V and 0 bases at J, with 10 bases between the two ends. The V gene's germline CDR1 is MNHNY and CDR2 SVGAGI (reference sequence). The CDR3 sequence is CASSYATGNQETQYF. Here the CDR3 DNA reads TGTGCCAGCAGTTACGCGACAGGAAACCAAGAGACCCAGTACTTC.

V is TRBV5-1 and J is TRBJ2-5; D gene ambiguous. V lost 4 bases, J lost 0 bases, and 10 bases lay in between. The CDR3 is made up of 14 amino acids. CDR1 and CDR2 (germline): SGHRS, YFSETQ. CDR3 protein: CASSPEPYQETQYF. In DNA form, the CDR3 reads TGCGCCAGCAGCCCGGAGCCATACCAAGAGACCCAGTACTTC.

For the CDR3, the DNA is TGTGCCTCGACAGGGGCGCGGGGCTACACCTTC. Protein product: CASTGARGYTF. The chain has TRBV30 and TRBJ1-2; 8 bases are shared with TRBD1. The CDR3 has 11 amino acids. Germline CDR1 and CDR2: GTSNPN and SVGIG (reference sequence). V dropped 7 bases and J dropped 8; count of bases not matched to a gene: 6.

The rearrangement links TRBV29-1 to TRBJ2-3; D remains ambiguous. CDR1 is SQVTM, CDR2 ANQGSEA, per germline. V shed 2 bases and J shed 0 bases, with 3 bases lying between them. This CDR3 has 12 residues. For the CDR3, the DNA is TGCAGCGTTGAACGGAGCACAGATACGCAGTATTTT. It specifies CSVERSTDTQYF.

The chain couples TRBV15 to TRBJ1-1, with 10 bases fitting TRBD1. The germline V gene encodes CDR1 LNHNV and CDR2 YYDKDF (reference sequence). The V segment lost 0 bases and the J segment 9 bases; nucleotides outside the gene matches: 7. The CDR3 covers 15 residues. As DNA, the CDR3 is TGTGCCACCAGCAGAGATAGGGGACAGGGGACCAAAGCTTTCTTT. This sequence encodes CATSRDRGQGTKAFF. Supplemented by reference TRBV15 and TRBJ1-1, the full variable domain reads DAMVIQNPRYQVTQFGKPVTLSCSQTLNHNVMYWYQQKSSQAPKLLFHYYDKDFNNEADTPDNFQSRRPNTSFCFLDIRSPGLGDTAMYLCATSRDRGQGTKAFFGQGTRLTVV.

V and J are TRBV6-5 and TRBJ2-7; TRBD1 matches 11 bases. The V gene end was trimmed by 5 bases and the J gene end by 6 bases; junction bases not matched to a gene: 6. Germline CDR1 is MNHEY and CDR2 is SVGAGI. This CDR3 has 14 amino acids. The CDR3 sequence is CASSPRTGGFEQYF. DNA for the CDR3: TGTGCCAGCAGTCCCCGGACAGGGGGCTTCGAGCAGTACTTC.

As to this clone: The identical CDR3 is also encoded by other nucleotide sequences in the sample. Here the CDR3 DNA reads TGTGCCAGCTCACCATCCCGGGGTGGGGAGACCCAGTACTTC. Translating it yields CASSPSRGGETQYF. This sequence joins TRBV18 and TRBJ2-5, with TRBD2 as a possible D gene (5 bases). This CDR3 comprises 14 residues. V lost 2 bases and J lost 5, with 12 bases in between. The germline CDR1 and CDR2 sequences are KGHSH and LQKENI.

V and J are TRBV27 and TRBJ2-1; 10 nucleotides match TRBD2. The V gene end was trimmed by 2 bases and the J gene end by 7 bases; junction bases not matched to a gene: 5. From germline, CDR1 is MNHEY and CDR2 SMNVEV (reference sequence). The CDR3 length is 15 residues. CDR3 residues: CASSLVASGSNEQFF. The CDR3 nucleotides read TGTGCCAGCAGTTTAGTGGCTAGCGGGAGTAATGAGCAGTTCTTC.

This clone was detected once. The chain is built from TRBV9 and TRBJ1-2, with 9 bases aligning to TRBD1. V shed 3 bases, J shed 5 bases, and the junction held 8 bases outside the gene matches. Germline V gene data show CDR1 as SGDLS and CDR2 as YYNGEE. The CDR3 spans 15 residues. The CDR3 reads CASSASTGGQYGYTF. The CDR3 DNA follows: TGTGCCAGCAGCGCCTCAACAGGGGGCCAGTATGGCTACACCTTC.

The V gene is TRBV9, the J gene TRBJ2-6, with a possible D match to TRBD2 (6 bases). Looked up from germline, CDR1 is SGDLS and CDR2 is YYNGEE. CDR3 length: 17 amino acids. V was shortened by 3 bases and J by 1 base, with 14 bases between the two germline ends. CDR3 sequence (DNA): TGTGCCAGCAGCGCCACAGGTCGGGGGTCTGGGGCCAACGTCCTGACTTTC. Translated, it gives CASSATGRGSGANVLTF.

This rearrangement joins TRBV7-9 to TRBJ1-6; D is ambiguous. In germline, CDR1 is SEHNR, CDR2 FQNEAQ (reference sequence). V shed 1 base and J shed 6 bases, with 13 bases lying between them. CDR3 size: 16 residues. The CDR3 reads CASSLDRGRGNSPLHF. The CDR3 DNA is TGTGCCAGCAGCTTAGATAGAGGGCGCGGTAATTCACCCCTCCACTTT.

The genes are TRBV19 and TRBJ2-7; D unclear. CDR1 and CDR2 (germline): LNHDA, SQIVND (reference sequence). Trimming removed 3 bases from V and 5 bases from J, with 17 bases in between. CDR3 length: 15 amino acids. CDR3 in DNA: TGTGCCAGTAGTATTAATGGCCTTAACCTCCACGAGCAGTACTTC. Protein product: CASSINGLNLHEQYF.

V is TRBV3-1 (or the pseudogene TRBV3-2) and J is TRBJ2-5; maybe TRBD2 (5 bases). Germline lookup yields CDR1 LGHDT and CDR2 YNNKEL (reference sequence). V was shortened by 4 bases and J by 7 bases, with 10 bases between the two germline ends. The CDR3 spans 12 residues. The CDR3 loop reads CASSPAGGTQYF. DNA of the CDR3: TGTGCCAGCAGCCCAGCCGGAGGGACCCAGTACTTC.

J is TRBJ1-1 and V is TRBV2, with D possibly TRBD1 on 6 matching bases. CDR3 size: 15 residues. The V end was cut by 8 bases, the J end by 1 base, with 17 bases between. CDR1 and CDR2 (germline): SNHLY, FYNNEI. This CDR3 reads CASVRQALANTEAFF. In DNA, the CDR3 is TGTGCCAGCGTTAGACAGGCCCTCGCGAACACTGAAGCTTTCTTT.

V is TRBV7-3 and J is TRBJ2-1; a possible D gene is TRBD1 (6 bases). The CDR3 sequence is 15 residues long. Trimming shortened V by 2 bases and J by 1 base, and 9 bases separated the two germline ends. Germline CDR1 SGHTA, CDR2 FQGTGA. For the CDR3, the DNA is TGTGCCAGCAGCTTATACACAGGGTCCTACAATGAGCAGTTCTTC. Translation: CASSLYTGSYNEQFF.

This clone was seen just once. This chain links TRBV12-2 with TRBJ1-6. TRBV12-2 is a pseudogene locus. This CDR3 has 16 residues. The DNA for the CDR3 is TGTGCAAGTCGCCCAAGGTCGGGGGTCGGTAATTCACCCCTCCACTTT. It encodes CASRPRSGVGNSPLHF.